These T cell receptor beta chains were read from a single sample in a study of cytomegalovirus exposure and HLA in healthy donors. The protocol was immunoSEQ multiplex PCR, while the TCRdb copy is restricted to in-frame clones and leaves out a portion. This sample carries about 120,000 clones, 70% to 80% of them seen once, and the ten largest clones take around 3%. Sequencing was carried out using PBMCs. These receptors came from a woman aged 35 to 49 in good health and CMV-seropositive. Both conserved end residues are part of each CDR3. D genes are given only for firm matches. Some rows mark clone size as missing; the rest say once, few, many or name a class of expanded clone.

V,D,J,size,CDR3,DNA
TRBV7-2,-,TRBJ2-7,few,CASSLGVEQYF,TGTGCCAGCAGCTTAGGAGTCGAGCAGTACTTC
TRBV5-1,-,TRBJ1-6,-,CASSLGADNSPLHF,TGCGCCAGCAGCTTGGGCGCGGATAATTCACCCCTCCACTTT
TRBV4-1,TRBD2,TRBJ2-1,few,CASSQDNSGGRSYNEQFF,TGCGCCAGCAGCCAAGACAATAGCGGGGGCCGCTCCTACAATGAGCAGTTCTTC
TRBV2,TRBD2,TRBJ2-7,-,CASSGTSSEQYF,TGTGCCAGCAGTGGGACTAGTTCGGAGCAGTACTTC
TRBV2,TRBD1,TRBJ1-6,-,CASTKDRNSYNSPLHF,TGTGCCAGCACTAAGGACAGGAACTCCTATAATTCACCCCTCCACTTT
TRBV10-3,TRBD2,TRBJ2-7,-,CAISDGLAGGDPYEQYF,TGTGCCATCAGTGATGGACTAGCGGGGGGAGACCCCTACGAGCAGTACTTC
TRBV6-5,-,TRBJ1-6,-,CASRNREPLHF,TGTGCCAGCAGAAACAGGGAACCCCTCCACTTT
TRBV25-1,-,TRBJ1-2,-,CASSGRDRSNYGYTF,TGTGCCAGCAGTGGACGGGATAGATCTAACTATGGCTACACCTTC
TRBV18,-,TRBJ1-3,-,CASSPQSSGNTIYF,TGTGCCAGCTCACCACAGAGCTCTGGAAACACCATATATTTT
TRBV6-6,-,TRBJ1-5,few,CASSAQGNQPQHF,TGTGCCAGCAGTGCACAGGGAAATCAGCCCCAGCATTTT
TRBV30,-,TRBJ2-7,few,CAWSWDNSYEQYF,TGTGCCTGGAGTTGGGACAACTCCTACGAGCAGTACTTC
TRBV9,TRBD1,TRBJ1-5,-,CASSAGTGLQPQHF,TGTGCCAGCAGCGCGGGGACAGGGCTCCAGCCCCAGCATTTT
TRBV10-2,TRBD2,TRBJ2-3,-,CASWRTSGGIPISTDTQYF,TGCGCCAGCTGGAGGACTAGCGGGGGAATACCCATTAGCACAGATACGCAGTATTTT
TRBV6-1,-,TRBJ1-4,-,CASSPDSLEKLFF,TGTGCCAGCAGCCCGGACAGCCTTGAAAAACTGTTTTTT
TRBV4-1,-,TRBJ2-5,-,CASSRPPEGQQETQYF,TGCGCCAGCAGCCGCCCCCCAGAGGGACAACAAGAGACCCAGTACTTC
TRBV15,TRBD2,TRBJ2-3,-,CATSRGLAGEGDTQYF,TGTGCCACCAGCAGAGGACTAGCGGGAGAAGGTGATACGCAGTATTTT
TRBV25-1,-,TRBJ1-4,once,CASRVQGGNEKLFF,TGTGCCAGCAGAGTTCAGGGAGGAAATGAAAAACTGTTTTTT
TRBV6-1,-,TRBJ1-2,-,CASLWTTNYGYTF,TGTGCCAGTTTATGGACAACCAACTATGGCTACACCTTC
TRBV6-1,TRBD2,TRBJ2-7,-,CASRPGLAYEQYF,TGTGCCAGTAGACCGGGACTAGCCTACGAGCAGTACTTC
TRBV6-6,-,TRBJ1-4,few,CASSFGGENEKLFF,TGTGCCAGCAGCTTTGGGGGCGAAAATGAAAAACTGTTTTTT
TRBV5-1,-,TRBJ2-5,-,CASSLGTAQETQYF,TGCGCCAGCAGCTTGGGGACAGCCCAAGAGACCCAGTACTTC
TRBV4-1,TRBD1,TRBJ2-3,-,CASSQRRTGEGADTQYF,TGCGCCAGCAGCCAGCGACGGACAGGGGAGGGGGCAGATACGCAGTATTTT
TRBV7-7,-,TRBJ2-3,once,CASSSGLPTDTQYF,TGTGCTAGCAGCTCGGGACTGCCCACAGATACGCAGTATTTT
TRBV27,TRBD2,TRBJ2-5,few,CASSRSGGALSVSEETQYF,TGTGCCAGCAGCCGCAGCGGGGGGGCCTTGTCAGTATCTGAAGAGACCCAGTACTTC
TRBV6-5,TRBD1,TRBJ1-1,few,CASSYSSWKGATEAFF,TGTGCCAGCAGTTACTCGTCTTGGAAGGGGGCCACTGAAGCTTTCTTT
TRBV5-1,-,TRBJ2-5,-,CASSLEGGKETQYF,TGCGCCAGCAGCTTGGAGGGGGGGAAAGAGACCCAGTACTTC
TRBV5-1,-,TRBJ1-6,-,CASSLDSADNSPLHF,TGCGCCAGCAGCTTGGACAGTGCAGATAATTCACCCCTCCACTTT
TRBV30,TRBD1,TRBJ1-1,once,CAWSATGGQTEAFF,TGTGCCTGGAGTGCAACAGGGGGCCAGACTGAAGCTTTCTTT
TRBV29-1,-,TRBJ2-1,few,CSVEEAGGWVDEQFF,TGCAGCGTTGAAGAGGCAGGGGGGTGGGTCGATGAGCAGTTCTTC
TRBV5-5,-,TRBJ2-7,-,CASSLADFYEQYF,TGTGCCAGCAGCTTGGCCGACTTCTACGAGCAGTACTTC
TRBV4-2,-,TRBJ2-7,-,CASSQEQGNPYEQYF,TGTGCCAGCAGCCAGGAACAGGGAAACCCCTACGAGCAGTACTTC
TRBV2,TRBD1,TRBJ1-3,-,CASSEGRGPGNTIYF,TGTGCCAGCAGTGAAGGAAGGGGGCCTGGAAACACCATATATTTT
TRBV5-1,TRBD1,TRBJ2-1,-,CASSPRTGNNEQFF,TGCGCCAGCAGCCCTCGGACAGGAAACAATGAGCAGTTCTTC
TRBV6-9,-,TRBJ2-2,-,CASARQFPTDTGELFF,TGTGCCAGCGCTAGACAGTTCCCGACGGACACCGGGGAGCTGTTTTTT
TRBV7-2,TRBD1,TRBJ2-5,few,CASSTGTGWETQYF,TGTGCCAGCAGCACCGGGACAGGGTGGGAGACCCAGTACTTC
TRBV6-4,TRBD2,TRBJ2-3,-,CASSVSGPTDTQYF,TGTGCCAGCAGTGTTAGCGGGCCGACAGATACGCAGTATTTT
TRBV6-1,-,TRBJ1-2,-,CASSDHRDGYTF,TGTGCCAGCAGTGACCACAGGGATGGCTACACCTTC
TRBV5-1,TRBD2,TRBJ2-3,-,CASSSGTSTTDTQYF,TGCGCCAGCAGCTCTGGGACTAGCACGACAGATACGCAGTATTTT
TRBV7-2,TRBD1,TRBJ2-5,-,CASSIGQGMPETQYF,TGTGCCAGCAGCATCGGACAGGGGATGCCAGAGACCCAGTACTTC
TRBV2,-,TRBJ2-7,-,CASSEQGLEQYF,TGTGCCAGCAGTGAACAGGGTTTAGAGCAGTACTTC
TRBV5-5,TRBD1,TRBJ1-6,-,CASSFTGTDLNSPLHF,TGTGCCAGCAGCTTTACCGGGACAGATTTAAATTCACCCCTCCACTTT
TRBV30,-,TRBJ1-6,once,CAWSVLTVNSPLHF,TGTGCCTGGAGTGTATTAACAGTCAATTCCCCCCTCCACTTT
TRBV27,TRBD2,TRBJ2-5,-,CASSPGLAGVGETQYF,TGTGCCAGCAGTCCGGGACTAGCGGGAGTTGGAGAGACCCAGTACTTC
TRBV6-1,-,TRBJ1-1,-,CASSSQRGFDTEAFF,TGTGCCAGCAGTTCCCAGCGAGGGTTCGACACTGAAGCTTTCTTT
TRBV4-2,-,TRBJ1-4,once,CASSPRPTEGTNEKLFF,TGTGCCAGCAGCCCTAGGCCAACGGAAGGAACTAATGAAAAACTGTTTTTT
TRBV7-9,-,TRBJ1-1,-,CASSPPGTPNTEAFF,TGTGCCAGCAGCCCTCCCGGGACACCGAACACTGAAGCTTTCTTT
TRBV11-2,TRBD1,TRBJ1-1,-,CASSPTGSTEAFF,TGTGCCAGCAGCCCGACAGGGAGTACTGAAGCTTTCTTT
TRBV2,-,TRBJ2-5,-,CASTRTRTRGETQYF,TGTGCCAGCACCCGGACCAGGACCCGAGGGGAGACCCAGTACTTC
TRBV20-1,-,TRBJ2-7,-,CSALRGEQYF,TGCAGTGCCCTTAGGGGCGAGCAGTACTTC
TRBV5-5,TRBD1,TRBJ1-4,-,CASSWDRATNEKLFF,TGTGCCAGCAGCTGGGACAGGGCAACTAATGAAAAACTGTTTTTT
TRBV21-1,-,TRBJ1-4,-,CASSLRTGDGEKLFF,TGTGCCAGCAGCCTCCGGACAGGGGATGGAGAAAAACTGTTTTTT